The clone carrying this T cell receptor beta chain was seen repeatedly, ten times or more. This entry comes from a study of response to subunit inactivated influenza vaccine. TCRdb re-called the RT-PCR reads with MiXCR, one entry per CDR3 protein. Seen here are under 800,000 distinct CDR3 sequences, approximately 15% observed once, and the top ten hold less than 7%. The CDR3 runs 12 residues. CDR1 and CDR2 from the germline V gene are MDHEN and SYDVKM. Trimming left V 5 bases short and J 3 bases short, with 8 bases between. The rearrangement links TRBV28 to TRBJ2-7; D unclear. This receptor was taken from a man aged 45-60 years who received an inactivated influenza vaccine. This specimen was PBMCs from blood, taken 14 to 15 days before vaccination. CDR3 bases: TGTGCCAGCAGTCCCGACCGCTACGAGCAGTACTTC. It encodes CASSPDRYEQYF.